This T cell receptor beta chain is drawn from a study of T cells in Graves' hyperthyroidism and ophthalmopathy. V gave up 4 bases and J gave up 2 bases; unmatched junction bases: 7. CDR3 size: 14 residues. Germline V gene data show CDR1 as DFQATT and CDR2 as SNEGSKA (reference sequence). RNA transcripts served as the template for amplifying TCR beta CDR3 regions. The primer set for the first-round RT-PCR of the TCR CDR3 was HTBI. TCRdb reprocessed the multiplex PCR reads via MiXCR and lists one record per CDR3 protein. The sample shows hundreds of thousands of distinct CDR3 sequences, roughly 13% of them seen only once. The hyperthyroidism patients had all been newly diagnosed, and their disease duration was under 2 months. Their ages ranged from 18 to 65 years. Ten or more counts support this clonotype.

The sequence derives from a woman younger than 30 with Graves' hyperthyroidism. The chain combines TRBV20-1 with TRBJ1-2; 7 bases fit TRBD1. The specimen sequenced was blood. In nucleotides, the CDR3 is TGCAGTGCTAATGCAGGGGGTTCCAACTATGGCTACACCTTC. It encodes CSANAGGSNYGYTF.